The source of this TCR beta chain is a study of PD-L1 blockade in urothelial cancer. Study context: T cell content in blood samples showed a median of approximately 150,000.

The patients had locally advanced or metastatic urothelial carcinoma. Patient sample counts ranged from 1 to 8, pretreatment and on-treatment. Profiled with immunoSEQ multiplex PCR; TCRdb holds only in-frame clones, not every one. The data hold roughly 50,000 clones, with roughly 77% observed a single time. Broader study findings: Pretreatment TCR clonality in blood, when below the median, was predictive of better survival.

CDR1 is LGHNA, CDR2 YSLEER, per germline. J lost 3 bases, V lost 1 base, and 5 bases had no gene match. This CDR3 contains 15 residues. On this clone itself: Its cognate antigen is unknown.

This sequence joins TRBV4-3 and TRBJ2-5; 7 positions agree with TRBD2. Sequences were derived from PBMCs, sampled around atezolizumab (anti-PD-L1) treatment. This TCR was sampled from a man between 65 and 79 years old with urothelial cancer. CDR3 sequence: CASSQVQSGKETQYF. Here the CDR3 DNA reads TGCGCCAGCAGCCAAGTACAAAGCGGGAAAGAGACCCAGTACTTC.